These T cell receptor beta chains were read from a single sample in a study of beta chain features in type 1 diabetes. Sequencing used immunoSEQ multiplex PCR; TCRdb keeps in-frame clones, though not all of them. This repertoire shows about 150,000 clones, around 10% found once; its top ten account for over 2%. Sequencing used central memory CD4+ T cells from blood. Source of these receptors: a young man in good health. The CDR3 runs from the conserved cysteine through the conserved F or W. Each record gives: V gene, clone size, J gene, D gene, CDR3 protein, CDR3 DNA. D genes are given only for firm matches. Where a row states a size, it is once, few, many or the class of an expanded clone; other rows omit it.

V: TRBV29-1; size: NA; J: TRBJ2-3; D: TRBD2; CDR3: CSVEASGTSGRVKTDTQYF; DNA: TGCAGCGTTGAAGCTTCCGGGACTAGCGGGAGGGTTAAGACAGATACGCAGTATTTT
V: TRBV6-5; size: NA; J: TRBJ2-7; D: TRBD2; CDR3: CASSRTSGTYEQYF; DNA: TGTGCCAGCAGTCGGACTAGCGGAACCTACGAGCAGTACTTC
V: TRBV28; size: few; J: TRBJ2-7; D: NA; CDR3: CASSLPPAGTYEQYF; DNA: TGTGCCAGCAGTTTGCCCCCCGCGGGGACCTACGAGCAGTACTTC
V: TRBV15; size: few; J: TRBJ2-6; D: NA; CDR3: CATSRDRAGANVLTF; DNA: TGTGCCACCAGCAGAGATAGGGCTGGGGCCAACGTCCTGACTTTC
V: TRBV4-3; size: NA; J: TRBJ2-1; D: TRBD1; CDR3: CASSQETGVIKFF; DNA: TGCGCCAGCAGCCAAGAAACAGGGGTAATTAAGTTCTTC
V: TRBV10-3; size: NA; J: TRBJ1-1; D: TRBD1; CDR3: CAIAQGAVTEAFF; DNA: TGTGCCATCGCACAGGGGGCTGTCACTGAAGCTTTCTTT
V: TRBV29-1; size: few; J: TRBJ1-4; D: NA; CDR3: CSAWEGLSPNEKLFF; DNA: TGCAGCGCCTGGGAGGGGTTGAGCCCTAATGAAAAACTGTTTTTT
V: TRBV9; size: once; J: TRBJ2-3; D: NA; CDR3: CASSVGPLRGDTQYF; DNA: TGTGCCAGCAGCGTAGGACCCTTGAGGGGAGATACGCAGTATTTT
V: TRBV20-1; size: NA; J: TRBJ1-2; D: NA; CDR3: CSGKRGDGYTF; DNA: TGCAGTGGGAAGAGGGGAGATGGCTACACCTTC
V: TRBV5-1; size: NA; J: TRBJ2-5; D: TRBD2; CDR3: CASSLLAGGPEETQYF; DNA: TGCGCCAGCAGCTTACTAGCGGGAGGGCCTGAAGAGACCCAGTACTTC
V: TRBV7-2; size: NA; J: TRBJ2-7; D: NA; CDR3: CASSFRGYEQYF; DNA: TGTGCCAGCAGCTTTAGGGGCTACGAGCAGTACTTC
V: TRBV4-3; size: NA; J: TRBJ1-2; D: NA; CDR3: CASSQTGSYGYTF; DNA: TGCGCCAGCAGCCAGACAGGAAGCTATGGCTACACCTTC
V: TRBV2; size: NA; J: TRBJ1-6; D: NA; CDR3: CASMRRDGQNSPLHF; DNA: TGTGCCAGCATGCGAAGGGACGGCCAAAATTCACCCCTCCACTTT
V: TRBV5-1; size: NA; J: TRBJ2-7; D: TRBD2; CDR3: CASSLEASGPYEQYF; DNA: TGCGCCAGCAGCTTGGAGGCTAGCGGCCCCTACGAGCAGTACTTC
V: TRBV9; size: few; J: TRBJ1-2; D: NA; CDR3: CASSAEGRGWYGYTF; DNA: TGTGCCAGCAGCGCAGAGGGGCGGGGTTGGTATGGCTACACCTTC
V: TRBV9; size: NA; J: TRBJ2-2; D: TRBD2; CDR3: CASSVGTGGPRGELFF; DNA: TGTGCCAGCAGCGTAGGGACGGGAGGGCCTCGAGGGGAGCTGTTTTTT
V: TRBV5-4; size: few; J: TRBJ1-1; D: NA; CDR3: CASSLGVTLNTEAFF; DNA: TGTGCCAGCAGCTTGGGGGTTACCTTGAACACTGAAGCTTTCTTT
V: TRBV18; size: few; J: TRBJ2-5; D: TRBD1; CDR3: CASSPGTGEETQYF; DNA: TGTGCCAGCTCACCGGGGACAGGCGAAGAGACCCAGTACTTC
V: TRBV6-6; size: few; J: TRBJ2-1; D: TRBD1; CDR3: CASSYGQVVLNEQFF; DNA: TGTGCCAGCAGTTACGGACAGGTCGTACTCAATGAGCAGTTCTTC
V: TRBV15; size: few; J: TRBJ2-2; D: NA; CDR3: CATSAPGGKGGNTGELFF; DNA: TGTGCCACCAGCGCCCCAGGCGGCAAGGGGGGAAACACCGGGGAGCTGTTTTTT
V: TRBV5-1; size: NA; J: TRBJ2-4; D: NA; CDR3: CASSLGRKNIQYF; DNA: TGCGCCAGCAGCTTGGGTCGAAAAAACATTCAGTACTTC
V: TRBV7-3; size: few; J: TRBJ2-1; D: NA; CDR3: CASSLDPINNEQFF; DNA: TGTGCCAGCAGCTTAGATCCTATAAACAATGAGCAGTTCTTC
V: TRBV4-3; size: NA; J: TRBJ2-1; D: NA; CDR3: CASSQDNLWGNEQFF; DNA: TGCGCCAGCAGCCAAGACAACTTATGGGGCAATGAGCAGTTCTTC
V: TRBV7-2; size: NA; J: TRBJ1-3; D: TRBD1; CDR3: CASRRQGDGNTIYF; DNA: TGTGCCAGCAGACGACAGGGGGATGGAAACACCATATATTTT
V: TRBV29-1; size: few; J: TRBJ1-3; D: NA; CDR3: CSARDVGNTIYF; DNA: TGCAGCGCAAGGGACGTTGGAAACACCATATATTTT
V: TRBV2; size: many; J: TRBJ2-1; D: TRBD1; CDR3: CASSEALGTGNHEQFF; DNA: TGTGCCAGCAGTGAAGCGTTGGGGACAGGGAATCATGAGCAGTTCTTC
V: TRBV5-6; size: few; J: TRBJ2-2; D: NA; CDR3: CASSFDWAGELFF; DNA: TGTGCCAGCAGCTTTGATTGGGCCGGGGAGCTGTTTTTT
V: TRBV4-2; size: NA; J: TRBJ2-1; D: NA; CDR3: CASSQGSSSYNEQFF; DNA: TGTGCCAGCAGCCAAGGGAGTTCCTCCTACAATGAGCAGTTCTTC
V: TRBV4-2; size: few; J: TRBJ2-3; D: TRBD2; CDR3: CASSQDPLAGGPDTQYF; DNA: TGTGCCAGCAGCCAAGATCCCCTAGCGGGAGGGCCAGATACGCAGTATTTT
V: TRBV12-5; size: few; J: TRBJ2-3; D: TRBD2; CDR3: CASGPGTSVSTDTQYF; DNA: TGTGCTAGTGGACCCGGGACTAGCGTATCCACAGATACGCAGTATTTT
V: TRBV28; size: few; J: TRBJ2-6; D: NA; CDR3: CASSLAASGANVLTF; DNA: TGTGCCAGCAGTTTAGCCGCCTCTGGGGCCAACGTCCTGACTTTC
V: TRBV28; size: NA; J: TRBJ2-7; D: NA; CDR3: CASRLQGSSSYEQYF; DNA: TGTGCCAGCAGGCTACAGGGTTCGAGCTCCTACGAGCAGTACTTC
V: TRBV7-2; size: NA; J: TRBJ2-3; D: NA; CDR3: CASSLVPRGDTQYF; DNA: TGTGCCAGCAGCTTAGTCCCGAGGGGGGATACGCAGTATTTT
V: TRBV9; size: NA; J: TRBJ2-3; D: NA; CDR3: CASSVGAPRTDTQYF; DNA: TGTGCCAGCAGCGTAGGGGCGCCCCGCACAGATACGCAGTATTTT
V: TRBV6-6; size: NA; J: TRBJ1-2; D: NA; CDR3: CASSYSGDYGYTF; DNA: TGTGCCAGCAGTTACTCCGGGGACTATGGCTACACCTTC
V: TRBV7-8; size: NA; J: TRBJ2-2; D: NA; CDR3: CASSIDSTGELFF; DNA: TGTGCCAGCAGCATTGACAGCACCGGGGAGCTGTTTTTT
V: TRBV9; size: few; J: TRBJ2-6; D: NA; CDR3: CASRSGSGANVLTF; DNA: TGTGCCAGCAGAAGCGGGTCTGGGGCCAACGTCCTGACTTTC
V: TRBV4-3; size: NA; J: TRBJ1-2; D: NA; CDR3: CASSQDRYGNYGYTF; DNA: TGCGCCAGCAGCCAAGATCGATACGGAAACTATGGCTACACCTTC
V: TRBV28; size: NA; J: TRBJ2-7; D: NA; CDR3: CATETRYEQYF; DNA: TGTGCCACCGAGACCCGATACGAGCAGTACTTC
V: TRBV4-1; size: few; J: TRBJ1-3; D: NA; CDR3: CASSHAPGAGNTIYF; DNA: TGCGCCAGCAGCCACGCGCCGGGGGCTGGAAACACCATATATTTT
V: TRBV5-1; size: few; J: TRBJ2-7; D: TRBD2; CDR3: CASSLGGAGAYEQYF; DNA: TGCGCCAGCAGCTTAGGCGGAGCGGGGGCCTACGAGCAGTACTTC
V: TRBV27; size: NA; J: TRBJ2-5; D: TRBD2; CDR3: CASSRSKASGHGETQYF; DNA: TGTGCCAGCAGTCGAAGCAAGGCTAGCGGGCACGGGGAGACCCAGTACTTC
V: TRBV30; size: NA; J: TRBJ2-5; D: NA; CDR3: CAWSGRETQYF; DNA: TGTGCCTGGAGTGGAAGAGAGACCCAGTACTTC
V: TRBV28; size: NA; J: TRBJ1-4; D: NA; CDR3: CASRRTGIPEKLFF; DNA: TGTGCCAGCAGAAGAACAGGGATACCCGAAAAACTGTTTTTT
V: TRBV7-8; size: few; J: TRBJ2-7; D: NA; CDR3: CASSDEGWAEEQYF; DNA: TGTGCCAGCAGCGACGAGGGGTGGGCGGAAGAGCAGTACTTC
V: TRBV7-3; size: NA; J: TRBJ1-1; D: NA; CDR3: CASSLTPQGAIPFF; DNA: TGTGCCAGCAGCTTAACTCCGCAAGGGGCGATTCCTTTCTTT
V: TRBV2; size: NA; J: TRBJ2-3; D: TRBD2; CDR3: CASRPREGRTDTQYF; DNA: TGTGCCAGCAGGCCCAGGGAGGGACGGACAGATACGCAGTATTTT
V: TRBV7-9; size: few; J: TRBJ2-5; D: NA; CDR3: CARRVKGQTQYF; DNA: TGTGCCAGACGGGTGAAGGGGCAGACCCAGTACTTC
V: TRBV5-6; size: few; J: TRBJ2-1; D: NA; CDR3: CASSLDLARSYNEQFF; DNA: TGTGCCAGCAGCTTGGATCTAGCCAGGTCATACAATGAGCAGTTCTTC
V: TRBV30; size: NA; J: TRBJ1-5; D: TRBD1; CDR3: CAWGRTGLNQPQHF; DNA: TGTGCCTGGGGAAGGACAGGGCTCAATCAGCCCCAGCATTTT